This T cell receptor beta chain was sequenced in a study of regulatory T cells in long-lasting Graves disease. The CDR3 spans 16 residues. The V end lost 5 bases, the J end lost 4 bases, and 18 bases lay between the germline ends. Germline CDR1 and CDR2: SGHAT and FQNNGV. Combining iRepertoire HTBI primers with Arm-PCR of CDR3 regions, the authors built TCR beta libraries. TCRdb reprocessed the multiplex PCR reads with MiXCR, giving one entry per CDR3 protein. The data show about 440,000 distinct CDR3 sequences, 16% seen once. Time point indicated: newly diagnosed GD, antithyroid drugs for less than 3 months. With RNA extracted from PBMCs as input, the TCR library was made. Ten or more counts support this clonotype. The same sample was also used in a study of T cells in Graves' hyperthyroidism and ophthalmopathy. According to that study: During a first-round RT-PCR of the TCR CDR3, the HTBI primer set was used.

The V and J genes are TRBV11-2 and TRBJ2-1, with D perhaps TRBD1 or TRBD2 (6 bases each). This TCR came from a woman between 25 and 40 years old with Graves disease. Sample: peripheral blood mononuclear cells (PBMCs), taken at new diagnosis, from a patient treated with antithyroid drugs. The CDR3 protein is CASSLGIGGSYNEQFF. The CDR3 DNA follows: TGTGCCAGCAGCCTAGGGATCGGGGGCTCTTACAATGAGCAGTTCTTC.